The clone carrying this T cell receptor (beta chain) was counted a single time. What it recognizes is unknown. The record originates from a study of cytotoxic CD8 clonotypes in ibrutinib-treated CLL. Study information: Of the patients, 11 were relapsed/refractory, over 14 treatment-naive and approximately 18 IGHV unmutated.

Overall study findings and caveats: Public clonotypes showed up rarely, and on treatment they shrank or held steady. While tracking circulating CD8+ T-cell counts, baseline clonality exceeded that of age-matched healthy donors.

Measured with immunoSEQ multiplex PCR; TCRdb has only the in-frame clones, and not every one. The sample yields 70,000 to 85,000 clones, around 84% seen once. V trimming: 1 base; J trimming: 2 bases; junction bases outside the gene matches: 15. The CDR3 covers 19 residues. From germline, CDR1 is SGHDN and CDR2 FVKESK. The receptor was derived from a human donor with chronic lymphocytic leukemia. The chain recombines TRBV14 with TRBJ2-3, with 7 bases aligning to TRBD1. Sequenced here: PBMCs, sampled at disease progression, from a patient treated with ibrutinib. CDR3 residues: CASSQGDRFSPTTTDTQYF. In nucleotides, the CDR3 is TGTGCCAGCAGCCAAGGGGACAGATTCAGTCCCACCACCACAGATACGCAGTATTTT.